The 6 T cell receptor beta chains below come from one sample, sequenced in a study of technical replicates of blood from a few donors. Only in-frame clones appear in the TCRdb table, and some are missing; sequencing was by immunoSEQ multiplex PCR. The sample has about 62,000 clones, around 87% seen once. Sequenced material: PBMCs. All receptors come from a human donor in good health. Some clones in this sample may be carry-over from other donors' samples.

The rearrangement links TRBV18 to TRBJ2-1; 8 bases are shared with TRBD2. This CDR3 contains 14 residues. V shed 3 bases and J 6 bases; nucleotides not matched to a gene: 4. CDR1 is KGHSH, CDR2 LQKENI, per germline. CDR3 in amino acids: CASSPGLDRNEQFF. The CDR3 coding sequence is TGTGCCAGCTCACCGGGACTAGATCGCAATGAGCAGTTCTTC. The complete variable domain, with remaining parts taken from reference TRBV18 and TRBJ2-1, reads NAGVMQNPRHLVRRRGQEARLRCSPMKGHSHVYWYRQLPEEGLKFMVYLQKENIIDESGMPKERFSAEFPKEGPSILRIQQVVRGDSAAYFCASSPGLDRNEQFFGPGTRLTVL.

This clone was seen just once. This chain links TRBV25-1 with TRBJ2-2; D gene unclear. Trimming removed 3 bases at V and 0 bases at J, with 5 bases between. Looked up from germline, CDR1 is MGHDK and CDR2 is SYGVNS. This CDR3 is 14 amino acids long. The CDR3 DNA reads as TGTGCCAGCAGTGACCTAGCGAACACCGGGGAGCTGTTTTTT. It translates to CASSDLANTGELFF.

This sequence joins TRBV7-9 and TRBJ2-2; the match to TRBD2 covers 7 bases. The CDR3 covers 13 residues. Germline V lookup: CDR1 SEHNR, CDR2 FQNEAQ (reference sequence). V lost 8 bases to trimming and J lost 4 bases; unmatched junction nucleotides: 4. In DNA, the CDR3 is TGTGCCAGCCAAGGGGAGGGCACCGGGGAGCTGTTTTTT. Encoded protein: CASQGEGTGELFF.

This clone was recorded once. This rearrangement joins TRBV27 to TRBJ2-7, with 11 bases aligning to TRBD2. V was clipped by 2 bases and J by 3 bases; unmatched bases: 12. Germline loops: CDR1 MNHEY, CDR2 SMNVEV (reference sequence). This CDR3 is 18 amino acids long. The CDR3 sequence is CASSLLAGGRLGVYEQYF. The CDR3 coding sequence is TGTGCCAGCAGTTTACTAGCGGGAGGTCGTCTTGGAGTCTACGAGCAGTACTTC.

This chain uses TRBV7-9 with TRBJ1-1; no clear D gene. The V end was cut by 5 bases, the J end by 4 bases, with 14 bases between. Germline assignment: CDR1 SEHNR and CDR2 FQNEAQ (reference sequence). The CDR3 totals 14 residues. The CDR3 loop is CASSQDPAGTEAFF. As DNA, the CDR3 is TGTGCCAGCAGCCAGGACCCTGCGGGCACTGAAGCTTTCTTT. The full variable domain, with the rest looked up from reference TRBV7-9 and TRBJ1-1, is DTGVSQNPRHKITKRGQNVTFRCDPISEHNRLYWYRQTLGQGPEFLTYFQNEAQLEKSRLLSDRFSAERPKGSFSTLEIQRTEQGDSAMYLCASSQDPAGTEAFFGQGTRLTVV.

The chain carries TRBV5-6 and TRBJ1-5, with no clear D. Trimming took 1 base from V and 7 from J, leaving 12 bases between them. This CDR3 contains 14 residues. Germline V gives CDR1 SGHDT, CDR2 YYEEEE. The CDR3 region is CASSLIGASQPQHF. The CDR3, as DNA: TGTGCCAGCAGCTTGATTGGTGCGAGCCAGCCCCAGCATTTT.